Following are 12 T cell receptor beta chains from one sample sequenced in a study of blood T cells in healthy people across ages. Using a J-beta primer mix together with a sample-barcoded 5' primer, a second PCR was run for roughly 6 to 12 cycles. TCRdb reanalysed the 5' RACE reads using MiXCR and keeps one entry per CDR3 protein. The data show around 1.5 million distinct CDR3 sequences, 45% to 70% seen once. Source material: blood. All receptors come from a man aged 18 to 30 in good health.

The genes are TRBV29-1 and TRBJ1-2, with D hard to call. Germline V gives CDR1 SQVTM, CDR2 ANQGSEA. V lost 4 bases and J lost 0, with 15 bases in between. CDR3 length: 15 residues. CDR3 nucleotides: TGCAGCGTTGTTAGGCAGGACCCACCTAACTATGGCTACACCTTC. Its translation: CSVVRQDPPNYGYTF.

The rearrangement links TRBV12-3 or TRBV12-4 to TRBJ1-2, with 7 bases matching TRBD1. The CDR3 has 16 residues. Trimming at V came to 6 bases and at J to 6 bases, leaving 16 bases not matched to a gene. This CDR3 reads CASRPTRQGRAHGYTF. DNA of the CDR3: TGTGCCAGCAGGCCTACTCGACAGGGAAGGGCCCATGGCTACACCTTC.

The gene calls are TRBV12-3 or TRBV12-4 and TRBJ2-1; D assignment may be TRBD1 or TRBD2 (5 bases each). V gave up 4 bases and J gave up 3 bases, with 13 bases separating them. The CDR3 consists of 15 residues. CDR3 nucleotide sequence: TGTGCCAGCAGTTCCGGGACGGATTACTACAATGAGCAGTTCTTC. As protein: CASSSGTDYYNEQFF.

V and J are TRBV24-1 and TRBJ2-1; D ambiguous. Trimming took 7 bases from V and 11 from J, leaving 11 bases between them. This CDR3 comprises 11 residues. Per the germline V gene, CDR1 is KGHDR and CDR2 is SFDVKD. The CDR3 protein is CATSTTMKQFF. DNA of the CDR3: TGTGCCACCAGCACTACAATGAAGCAGTTCTTC.

The CDR3 DNA reads as TGTGCCAGCAGCAATCCCGGGACAGGGGTAGGTTTGAATGAGCAGTTCTTC. Protein product: CASSNPGTGVGLNEQFF. The J gene is TRBJ2-1, the V gene TRBV7-9; 10 bases are shared with TRBD1. Germline CDR1 and CDR2: SEHNR and FQNEAQ (reference sequence). CDR3 length equals 17 residues. Trimming at V came to 5 bases and at J to 7 bases, leaving 14 bases not matched to a gene.

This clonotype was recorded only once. The CDR3: CASSLSGQYGYTF. In nucleotides, the CDR3 is TGTGCCAGCAGTTTGAGCGGACAGTATGGCTACACCTTC. J is TRBJ1-2 and V is TRBV27, with D possibly being TRBD1 (6 bases). CDR3 length: 13 amino acids. Germline loops: CDR1 MNHEY, CDR2 SMNVEV (reference sequence). V lost 3 bases to trimming and J lost 5 bases, with 10 bases between them.

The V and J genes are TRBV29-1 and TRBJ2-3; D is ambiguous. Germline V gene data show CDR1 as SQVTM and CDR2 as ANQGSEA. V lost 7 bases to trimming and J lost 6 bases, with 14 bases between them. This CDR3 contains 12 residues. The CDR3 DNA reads TGCAGCGCTCTTTTACGGGCGGATACGCAGTATTTT. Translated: CSALLRADTQYF.

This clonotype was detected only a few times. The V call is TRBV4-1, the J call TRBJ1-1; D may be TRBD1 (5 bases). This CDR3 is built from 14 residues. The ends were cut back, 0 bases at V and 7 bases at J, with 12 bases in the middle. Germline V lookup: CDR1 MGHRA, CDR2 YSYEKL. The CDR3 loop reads CASSQDGRTLEAFF. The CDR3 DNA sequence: TGCGCCAGCAGCCAAGACGGGAGGACACTTGAAGCTTTCTTT.

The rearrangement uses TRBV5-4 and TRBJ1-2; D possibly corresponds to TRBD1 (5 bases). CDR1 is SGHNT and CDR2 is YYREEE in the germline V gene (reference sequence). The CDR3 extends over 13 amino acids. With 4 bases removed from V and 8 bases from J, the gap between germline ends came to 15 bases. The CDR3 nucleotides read TGTGCCAGCAGCCAAGGGGCAGGGCCCGGCTACACCTTC. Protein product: CASSQGAGPGYTF. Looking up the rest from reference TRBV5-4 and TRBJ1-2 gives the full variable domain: ETGVTQSPTHLIKTRGQQVTLRCSSQSGHNTVSWYQQALGQGPQFIFQYYREEENGRGNFPPRFSGLQFPNYSSELNVNALELDDSALYLCASSQGAGPGYTFGSGTRLTVV.

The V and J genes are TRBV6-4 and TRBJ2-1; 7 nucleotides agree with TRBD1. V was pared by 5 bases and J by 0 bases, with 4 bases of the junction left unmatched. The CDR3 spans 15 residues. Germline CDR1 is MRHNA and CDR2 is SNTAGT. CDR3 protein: CASSPDRASYNEQFF. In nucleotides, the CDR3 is TGTGCCAGCAGTCCAGACAGGGCCTCCTACAATGAGCAGTTCTTC.

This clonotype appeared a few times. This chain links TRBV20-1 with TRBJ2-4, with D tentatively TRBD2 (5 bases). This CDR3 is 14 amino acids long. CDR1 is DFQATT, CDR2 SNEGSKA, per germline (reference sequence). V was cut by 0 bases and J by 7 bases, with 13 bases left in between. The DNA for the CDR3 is TGCAGTGCTAGAGAAGGACCAGAGCGGAACATTCAGTACTTC. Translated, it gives CSAREGPERNIQYF.

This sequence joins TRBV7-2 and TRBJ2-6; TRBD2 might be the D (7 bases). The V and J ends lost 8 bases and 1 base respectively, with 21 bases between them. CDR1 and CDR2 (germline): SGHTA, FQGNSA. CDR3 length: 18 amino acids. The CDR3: CASEALGGRMSGANVLTF. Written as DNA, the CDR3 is TGTGCCAGCGAAGCCTTGGGGGGGCGAATGTCTGGGGCCAACGTCCTGACTTTC.